Following are 31 T cell receptor beta chains from one sample sequenced in a study of PD-1 blockade in classical Hodgkin lymphoma. Every patient was affected by relapse after autologous stem cell transplantation, while exposure to brentuximab vedotin was not uniform. The method was immunoSEQ multiplex PCR; TCRdb's version includes in-frame clones alone and lacks a portion of them. The table shows about 22,000 clones, with under 80% occurring only once. The sequenced sample was peripheral blood mononuclear cells (PBMCs), obtained at baseline. The receptors shown here come from a human donor with classical Hodgkin lymphoma.

The rearrangement joins TRBV30 to TRBJ1-5; TRBD1 agrees at 9 bases. Trimming cost V 1 base and J 6 bases; bases outside gene matches: 4. Germline loops: CDR1 GTSNPN, CDR2 SVGIG (reference sequence). The CDR3 is made up of 14 amino acids. The CDR3 DNA follows: TGTGCCTGGAGTGGCGGACAGGGGTTTCAGCCCCAGCATTTT. It specifies CAWSGGQGFQPQHF.

The rearrangement uses TRBV10-3 and TRBJ2-5; D is possibly TRBD1 or TRBD2 (5 bases each). Trimming shortened V by 8 bases and J by 2 bases, and 15 bases separated the two germline ends. Germline values: CDR1 ENHRY, CDR2 SYGVKD. The CDR3 is made up of 14 amino acids. The CDR3 region is CAILTHGAQETQYF. DNA for the CDR3: TGTGCCATCTTGACCCACGGGGCACAAGAGACCCAGTACTTC.

The chain uses TRBV27 and TRBJ2-7; D may correspond to TRBD1 or TRBD2 (5 bases each). The CDR3 has 13 amino acids. Trimming stripped 8 bases from V and 6 bases from J, with 17 bases between. Germline CDR1 reads MNHEY; CDR2 reads SMNVEV (reference sequence). CDR3 residues: CASALGTRGEQYF. The CDR3 region has the DNA TGTGCCAGCGCCCTAGGGACCCGAGGCGAGCAGTACTTC.

This chain links TRBV19 with TRBJ1-4; a weak D match, TRBD1 (5 bases). CDR3 length equals 15 residues. Germline V lookup: CDR1 LNHDA, CDR2 SQIVND (reference sequence). The V end was cut by 5 bases, the J end by 8 bases, with 18 bases between. DNA for the CDR3: TGTGCCAGTAGTTACCCCGGACAATCTCGGGAAAAACTGTTTTTT. The encoded protein is CASSYPGQSREKLFF.

As regards this clone: The sample contains more than one DNA sequence encoding this CDR3. The rearrangement joins TRBV30 to TRBJ2-1, with D tentatively TRBD1 or TRBD2 (5 bases each). The V end was cut by 3 bases, the J end by 2 bases, with 14 bases between. The CDR3 has 15 amino acids. Germline V gene data show CDR1 as GTSNPN and CDR2 as SVGIG (reference sequence). CDR3 coding DNA: TGTGCCTGGAGGCCGAGGGGTAGGACCTACAATGAGCAGTTCTTC. Protein product: CAWRPRGRTYNEQFF.

The V call is TRBV11-2, the J call TRBJ2-1, with TRBD2 matching 7 bases. The CDR3 is 14 amino acids. Germline-derived CDR1 and CDR2 are SGHAT and FQNNGV. V was clipped by 1 base and J by 4 bases; unmatched bases: 1. CDR3 amino acids: CASSLAGGYNEQFF. CDR3 nucleotide sequence: TGTGCCAGCAGCTTAGCGGGAGGTTACAATGAGCAGTTCTTC.

CDR3 DNA sequence: TGTGCCAGCAGTTCCAATGGGGGCCACACAGATACGCAGTATTTT. Translated, it gives CASSSNGGHTDTQYF. This chain joins TRBV6-5 and TRBJ2-3; TRBD1 might be the D (6 bases). The CDR3 has 15 residues. V gave up 4 bases and J gave up 2 bases, with 13 bases separating them. The germline gives CDR1 MNHEY, CDR2 SVGAGI.

The rearrangement joins TRBV11-2 to TRBJ2-5; D is uncertain. Trimming stripped 3 bases from V and 5 bases from J, with 7 bases between. CDR3 size: 12 residues. Germline assignment: CDR1 SGHAT and CDR2 FQNNGV. DNA of the CDR3: TGTGCCAGCAGCTTCGGTCAGGAGACCCAGTACTTC. This encodes CASSFGQETQYF.

The J gene is TRBJ2-7, the V gene TRBV5-4; 8 bases match TRBD1. Germline V lookup: CDR1 SGHNT, CDR2 YYREEE (reference sequence). The CDR3 consists of 14 residues. The ends lost 3 bases at V and 7 bases at J; junction bases unmatched: 9. CDR3 amino acids: CASSWTGNLREQYF. The CDR3 DNA reads TGTGCCAGCAGCTGGACAGGGAACCTCCGGGAGCAGTACTTC.

This clone was counted only a few times. This rearrangement joins TRBV7-2 to TRBJ1-2; weak D call: TRBD1 (6 bases). The germline gives CDR1 SGHTA, CDR2 FQGNSA. The ends were cut back, 5 bases at V and 3 bases at J, with 16 bases in the middle. The CDR3 contains 15 residues. This chain's CDR3 is CASSEGQNKDYGYTF. In DNA, the CDR3 is TGTGCCAGCAGCGAAGGACAGAATAAAGACTATGGCTACACCTTC.

The V gene is TRBV11-1, the J gene TRBJ2-1, with 9 bases fitting TRBD1. V was pared by 2 bases and J by 10 bases, with 12 bases of the junction left unmatched. The CDR3 is 16 amino acids. The germline V gene encodes CDR1 SGHAT and CDR2 FQDESV (reference sequence). CDR3 sequence reads: CASSLLGGQGTWEQFF. CDR3 in DNA: TGTGCCAGCAGCTTACTCGGAGGACAGGGGACGTGGGAGCAGTTCTTC. Based on the CDR3 plus reference TRBV11-1 and TRBJ2-1, the full variable domain is EAEVAQSPRYKITEKSQAVAFWCDPISGHATLYWYRQILGQGPELLVQFQDESVVDDSQLPKDRFSAERLKGVDSTLKIQPAELGDSAMYLCASSLLGGQGTWEQFFGPGTRLTVL.

CDR3 coding DNA: TGCGCCAGCAGTGAAGGCGGGGGGCACACCGGGGAGCTGTTTTTT. Amino acid sequence: CASSEGGGHTGELFF. This chain joins TRBV10-2 and TRBJ2-2; 8 nucleotides match TRBD2. This CDR3 is 15 amino acids long. Looked up from germline, CDR1 is WSHSY and CDR2 is SAAADI. Unmatched junction bases numbered 3, after V lost 3 bases and J lost 3 bases.

Regarding this clone: A much more abundant neighbour one base away suggests this may be a read error. The chain has TRBV5-6 and TRBJ1-1; no firm D call. Per germline, CDR1 SGHDT and CDR2 YYEEEE. CDR3 length: 13 amino acids. V was cut by 0 bases and J by 3 bases, with 6 bases left in between. The chain's CDR3 is CASSLVRDTEAFF. CDR3 nucleotides: TGTGCCAGCAGCTTGGTGAGGGACACTGAAGCTTTCTTT.

The chain links TRBV28 to TRBJ2-7; 8 nucleotides match TRBD2. The ends lost 5 bases at V and 5 bases at J; junction bases unmatched: 11. Germline V gene sequence: CDR1 MDHEN, CDR2 SYDVKM. CDR3 length: 15 residues. The CDR3 coding sequence is TGTGCCAGCAGTCCCTCGAGCGGGAGCCCCCACGAGCAGTACTTC. It codes for CASSPSSGSPHEQYF.

The gene calls are TRBV5-4 and TRBJ2-7; 11 bases agree with TRBD2. Germline loops: CDR1 SGHNT, CDR2 YYREEE (reference sequence). The CDR3 has 15 amino acids. V lost 0 bases to trimming and J lost 7 bases; unmatched junction nucleotides: 6. The CDR3, as DNA: TGTGCCAGCAGCTTGGGACTAGCGGGAAGGGGGGAGCAGTACTTC. Encoded protein: CASSLGLAGRGEQYF.

The genes are TRBV4-3 and TRBJ1-3; D gene uncertain. Trimming took 1 base from V and 0 from J, leaving 10 bases between them. This CDR3 spans 16 amino acids. Germline-derived CDR1 and CDR2 are LGHNA and YSLEER. CDR3 loop: CASSQVWESSGNTIYF. CDR3 DNA sequence: TGCGCCAGCAGCCAAGTATGGGAGTCCTCTGGAAACACCATATATTTT.

The chain uses TRBV6-5 and TRBJ2-7, with D hard to call. The germline V gene encodes CDR1 MNHEY and CDR2 SVGAGI. Trimming removed 0 bases from V and 6 bases from J, with 9 bases in between. The CDR3 runs to 13 residues. For the CDR3, the DNA is TGTGCCAGCAGTTACTCCCGACTTCGCGAGCAGTACTTC. As protein: CASSYSRLREQYF.

The J gene is TRBJ2-7, the V gene TRBV4-1; D is ambiguous. This CDR3 spans 14 amino acids. Trimming removed 2 bases from V and 0 bases from J, with 8 bases in between. The germline V gene encodes CDR1 MGHRA and CDR2 YSYEKL. The CDR3 is CASSQSTNSYEQYF. The DNA of the CDR3 is TGCGCCAGCAGCCAAAGCACCAACTCCTACGAGCAGTACTTC.

The chain has TRBV7-9 and TRBJ2-7; 7 bases are a match to TRBD1. This CDR3 spans 18 amino acids. V lost 2 bases to trimming and J lost 7 bases; unmatched junction nucleotides: 20. Looked up from germline, CDR1 is SEHNR and CDR2 is FQNEAQ (reference sequence). CDR3 DNA: TGTGCCAGCAGCTTACCACACCCCCCGGGACAGCCTCTAGAGGAGCAGTACTTC. Translation gives CASSLPHPPGQPLEEQYF.

This clone has only a few counts. The chain employs TRBV10-3 and TRBJ2-5, with 16 bases matching TRBD2. This CDR3 has 17 amino acids. The germline V gene has CDR1 ENHRY and CDR2 SYGVKD. V trimming: 6 bases; J trimming: 5 bases; junction bases outside the gene matches: 9. The CDR3 protein is CAIRAGTSGGAGETQYF. The CDR3 bases are TGTGCCATCAGGGCCGGGACTAGCGGGGGGGCAGGGGAGACCCAGTACTTC.

For this clone: Compared with germline, one end of the junction differs, possibly owing to a read error. This chain joins TRBV6-5 and TRBJ2-7; TRBD1 is a possible D gene (6 bases). Germline V gene sequence: CDR1 MNHEY, CDR2 SVGAGI. The CDR3 contains 14 residues. This CDR3 is CASRYLQGAYEQYF. In nucleotides, the CDR3 is TGTGCCAGCAGGTACTTACAGGGAGCTTACGAGCAGTACTTC.

The rearrangement links TRBV14 to TRBJ2-2; D perhaps matches TRBD2 (5 bases). Germline V lookup: CDR1 SGHDN, CDR2 FVKESK. The CDR3 loop spans 13 amino acids. In DNA form, the CDR3 reads TGTGCGTCGAGCAGGACTAACACCGGGGAGCTGTTTTTT. Amino acids: CASSRTNTGELFF.

This clone has more than one count but fewer than ten. The CDR3 sequence: CASSLRVWGSTYEQYF. The CDR3 nucleotides read TGTGCCAGCAGTTTAAGGGTTTGGGGGAGTACCTACGAGCAGTACTTC. The rearrangement links TRBV27 to TRBJ2-7; D could derive from TRBD1 or TRBD2 (5 bases each). The germline gives CDR1 MNHEY, CDR2 SMNVEV (reference sequence). This CDR3 is 16 amino acids long. V lost 2 bases, J lost 2 bases, and 16 bases lay in between.

The chain has TRBV19 and TRBJ2-4; no clear D gene. V was clipped by 5 bases and J by 1 base, with 12 bases between them. The CDR3 extends over 15 amino acids. Germline lookup yields CDR1 LNHDA and CDR2 SQIVND (reference sequence). The CDR3 here is CASSPPTMAKNIQYF. The CDR3 DNA is TGTGCCAGTAGTCCCCCGACAATGGCCAAAAACATTCAGTACTTC.

In its sample, this clone was seen a few times. The J gene is TRBJ2-5, the V gene TRBV28; D is unclear. Germline values: CDR1 MDHEN, CDR2 SYDVKM. The CDR3 covers 12 residues. V lost 2 bases and J 5 bases, leaving 6 bases between the germline ends. CDR3 sequence (DNA): TGTGCCAGCAGTTTAATAGGGGAGACCCAGTACTTC. Residues: CASSLIGETQYF.

The chain recombines TRBV5-1 with TRBJ2-3; 7 nucleotides match TRBD1. The CDR3 loop spans 14 amino acids. J gave up 4 bases and V 1 base, and 3 bases lay outside the gene matches. Germline-derived CDR1 and CDR2 are SGHRS and YFSETQ. Here the CDR3 DNA reads TGCGCCAGCAGCTTGCAACAGGGGCCAGATACGCAGTATTTT. It translates to CASSLQQGPDTQYF.

The chain joins TRBV19 to TRBJ1-4; TRBD1 agrees at 8 bases. Germline values: CDR1 LNHDA, CDR2 SQIVND (reference sequence). V was pared by 6 bases and J by 0 bases, with 6 bases of the junction left unmatched. The CDR3 consists of 16 residues. For the CDR3, the DNA is TGTGCCAGTAGATCACAGGGGGGTGCAACTAATGAAAAACTGTTTTTT. Translation gives CASRSQGGATNEKLFF.

The chain couples TRBV9 to TRBJ1-3, with TRBD1 matching 9 bases. J lost 2 bases, V lost 3 bases, and 3 bases had no gene match. This CDR3 region has 15 residues. Germline V gene sequence: CDR1 SGDLS, CDR2 YYNGEE. Written as DNA, the CDR3 is TGTGCCAGCAGCGATACAGGGGGCACTGGAAACACCATATATTTT. Protein: CASSDTGGTGNTIYF.

This rearrangement joins TRBV10-2 to TRBJ2-7; either TRBD1 or TRBD2 may fit D (5 bases each). Germline CDR1 reads WSHSY; CDR2 reads SAAADI. With 5 bases removed from V and 3 bases from J, the gap between germline ends came to 14 bases. The CDR3 is 14 amino acids. CDR3 in amino acids: CASSPLGENYEQYF. The CDR3 DNA sequence: TGCGCCAGCAGTCCCTTGGGGGAGAACTACGAGCAGTACTTC.

V gene TRBV7-9 combines with J gene TRBJ2-2, with D unclear. The V end lost 5 bases, the J end lost 3 bases, and 7 bases lay between the germline ends. The germline V gene encodes CDR1 SEHNR and CDR2 FQNEAQ (reference sequence). The CDR3 is 13 residues long. CDR3 sequence reads: CASSTSYTGELFF. CDR3 in DNA: TGTGCCAGCAGCACAAGCTACACCGGGGAGCTGTTTTTT.

The V call is TRBV4-3, the J call TRBJ2-7, with 7 bases aligning to TRBD1. Germline assignment: CDR1 LGHNA and CDR2 YSLEER. There are 16 residues in the CDR3. V was pared by 0 bases and J by 3 bases, with 8 bases of the junction left unmatched. CDR3 sequence: CASSQDRRTGLYEQYF. The CDR3, as DNA: TGCGCCAGCAGCCAAGATAGAAGGACAGGACTCTACGAGCAGTACTTC.